Below, 15 T cell receptor beta chains from the same sample are listed, as sequenced in a study of blood T cell repertoires in COVID-19 (dated by TCRdb to about 2020). Libraries were constructed by the immunoSEQ multiplex PCR assay. The source is immuneACCESS, and TCRdb retained only in-frame sequences with V and J called. Part of the clones is not carried over; for the studies checked, unresolved V genes explain less than half of this, and the remainder is unexplained. The sample table contains 80,000 to 100,000 clones; only one count was recorded for approximately 91% of them. The top ten constitute about 1.8% of the sample. Sequences were obtained from peripheral blood. The receptors originated from a human donor with active COVID-19. The donor label of this sample is uncertain.

The V call is TRBV6-4, the J call TRBJ1-5; D remains ambiguous. The CDR3 runs 18 residues. CDR1 is MRHNA and CDR2 is SNTAGT in the germline V gene. V was clipped by 0 bases and J by 0 bases, with 15 bases between them. The CDR3 nucleotides are TGTGCCAGCAGTGACTCATGTAATCACCCCTATAGCAATCAGCCCCAGCATTTT. It yields the protein CASSDSCNHPYSNQPQHF.

The chain links TRBV6-4 to TRBJ2-1; 13 bases fit TRBD2. The CDR3 length is 16 residues. Trimming took 6 bases from V and 9 from J; bases not matched to a gene: 11. Germline values: CDR1 MRHNA, CDR2 SNTAGT. The CDR3: CASSMQTSGGAGEQFF. The CDR3, as DNA: TGTGCCAGCAGCATGCAAACTAGCGGGGGGGCCGGTGAGCAGTTCTTC.

V usage is TRBV7-9 and J usage is TRBJ1-2; 9 bases agree with TRBD1. The CDR3 spans 18 residues. Looked up from germline, CDR1 is SEHNR and CDR2 is FQNEAQ (reference sequence). With V trimmed by 2 bases and J by 4 bases, 14 bases remained unmatched. The CDR3 DNA is TGTGCCAGCAGCTTACCCTCCGGGACAGGGTTCGGATCCTATGGCTACACCTTC. Translating it yields CASSLPSGTGFGSYGYTF. The full variable domain, in which reference TRBV7-9 and TRBJ1-2 provide the parts outside the CDR3, is DTGVSQNPRHKITKRGQNVTFRCDPISEHNRLYWYRQTLGQGPEFLTYFQNEAQLEKSRLLSDRFSAERPKGSFSTLEIQRTEQGDSAMYLCASSLPSGTGFGSYGYTFGSGTRLTVV.

This rearrangement joins TRBV6-5 to TRBJ1-5, with a possible D match to TRBD1 (5 bases). The CDR3 runs 14 residues. The germline V and J ends were trimmed by 6 bases and 4 bases, with 13 bases remaining between them. CDR1 is MNHEY and CDR2 is SVGAGI in the germline V gene. In DNA form, the CDR3 reads TGTGCCAGCAGGAGCCCGGGGGATAATCAGCCCCAGCATTTT. Amino acids: CASRSPGDNQPQHF.

The V gene is TRBV4-3, the J gene TRBJ1-3, with no clear D. The V end lost 0 bases, the J end lost 0 bases, and 12 bases lay between the germline ends. The CDR3 runs to 17 residues. Germline CDR1 LGHNA, CDR2 YSLEER. Written as DNA, the CDR3 is TGCGCCAGCAGCCAAGATATTAGTGCCTCCTCTGGAAACACCATATATTTT. Residues: CASSQDISASSGNTIYF.

The CDR3 DNA is TGTGCCAGCAGCGCGGAGGGAAACACCATATATTTT. Translated, it gives CASSAEGNTIYF. The V call is TRBV9, the J call TRBJ1-3; D is uncertain. The CDR3 sequence is 12 residues long. The V and J ends lost 3 bases and 4 bases respectively, with 5 bases between them. Germline V CDR1 and CDR2: SGDLS, YYNGEE.

The rearrangement links TRBV3-1 (or the pseudogene TRBV3-2) to TRBJ2-7; tentative D call: TRBD1 (6 bases). This CDR3 is 14 amino acids long. V shed 2 bases and J shed 5 bases, with 13 bases lying between them. The germline V gene encodes CDR1 LGHDT and CDR2 YNNKEL (reference sequence). This CDR3 is CASSQHRAVDEQYF. In DNA form, the CDR3 reads TGTGCCAGCAGCCAACACAGGGCGGTCGACGAGCAGTACTTC.

The V gene is TRBV19, the J gene TRBJ1-1; no clear D gene. CDR1 and CDR2 (germline): LNHDA, SQIVND (reference sequence). Deletions cut 6 bases from V and 2 bases from J, with 10 bases between. The CDR3 spans 13 residues. CDR3 region: CASSIGVNTEAFF. The DNA for the CDR3 is TGTGCCAGTAGCATCGGGGTCAACACTGAAGCTTTCTTT.

CDR3 in DNA: TGTGCCAGCAGTCCCGGGACAGGGGGCGCGGGGGCTCAGGAGACCCAGTACTTC. It yields the protein CASSPGTGGAGAQETQYF. The chain recombines TRBV5-4 with TRBJ2-5; 12 bases are shared with TRBD1. This CDR3 has 18 amino acids. The germline V gene has CDR1 SGHNT and CDR2 YYREEE (reference sequence). The trim removed 5 bases at V and 5 bases at J, leaving 16 bases unmatched.

The chain is built from TRBV2 and TRBJ1-2; D unresolved. This CDR3 comprises 13 residues. Trimming pared 4 bases from V and 2 bases from J, leaving 8 bases between. Germline V lookup: CDR1 SNHLY, CDR2 FYNNEI. CDR3: CASSAEKNYGYTF. CDR3 bases: TGTGCCAGCAGTGCGGAGAAGAACTATGGCTACACCTTC.

Only a few counts were recorded for this clone. The CDR3, as DNA: TGTGCCAGCAGCCAAGAGCTAGCGGGGGGCACAGATACGCAGTATTTT. It is translated as CASSQELAGGTDTQYF. The chain links TRBV4-2 to TRBJ2-3, with 10 bases aligning to TRBD2. V trimming: 0 bases; J trimming: 1 base; junction bases outside the gene matches: 1. Germline V gene sequence: CDR1 LGHNA, CDR2 YNFKEQ. CDR3 length equals 16 residues.

The chain joins TRBV7-8 to TRBJ1-1; 8 bases fit TRBD1. With V trimmed by 3 bases and J by 6 bases, 6 bases remained unmatched. There are 14 residues in the CDR3. Per the germline V gene, CDR1 is SGHVS and CDR2 is FQNEAQ. This CDR3 reads CASSLKTGGAEAFF. CDR3 DNA: TGTGCCAGCAGCTTGAAAACAGGGGGTGCTGAAGCTTTCTTT.

V is TRBV6-5 and J is TRBJ1-2, with TRBD1 matching 9 bases. The V gene's germline CDR1 is MNHEY and CDR2 SVGAGI. The CDR3 is made up of 13 amino acids. J gave up 8 bases and V 4 bases, and 5 bases lay outside the gene matches. The CDR3 here is CASSSTGGQGYTF. CDR3 coding DNA: TGTGCCAGCAGTTCAACAGGGGGCCAGGGCTACACCTTC.

The CDR3 DNA sequence: TGTGCCAGCAGTAAATGGACTAGTTCTTACGAGCAGTACTTC. This codes for CASSKWTSSYEQYF. This rearrangement joins TRBV6-5 to TRBJ2-7; 7 bases are shared with TRBD2. The CDR3 contains 14 residues. From germline, CDR1 is MNHEY and CDR2 SVGAGI. J was trimmed by 4 bases and V by 5 bases; bases with no gene match: 8.

The chain joins TRBV2 to TRBJ2-5, with 10 bases identical to TRBD2. The germline V gene has CDR1 SNHLY and CDR2 FYNNEI. The CDR3 extends over 15 amino acids. V dropped 3 bases and J dropped 1; count of bases not matched to a gene: 2. In DNA, the CDR3 is TGTGCCAGCAGTGAGCAGCGGGGGGGCCAAGAGACCCAGTACTTC. This sequence encodes CASSEQRGGQETQYF. The full variable domain, with the rest looked up from reference TRBV2 and TRBJ2-5, is EPEVTQTPSHQVTQMGQEVILRCVPISNHLYFYWYRQILGQKVEFLVSFYNNEISEKSEIFDDQFSVERPDGSNFTLKIRSTKLEDSAMYFCASSEQRGGQETQYFGPGTRLLVL.